Below, 15 T cell receptor beta chains from the same sample are listed, as sequenced in a study of CD8+CD57+ T cells in acquired aplastic anemia. Genomic DNA, serving as template, underwent TCR beta VDJ and CDR3 profiling. Via MiXCR, TCRdb re-called the reads, giving one row per CDR3 protein. The table records 150,000 to 200,000 distinct CDR3 sequences, 64% of them present only once. Sequencing used sorted CD4+, CD8+, or CD8+CD57+ T cells (not recorded which) from PBMCs. The receptors come from a human donor with severe aplastic anemia or a healthy control (not recorded which).

V usage is TRBV2 and J usage is TRBJ2-5, with D tentatively TRBD2 (5 bases). From germline, CDR1 is SNHLY and CDR2 FYNNEI. This CDR3 comprises 10 residues. V shed 8 bases and J shed 8 bases, with 9 bases lying between them. For the CDR3, the DNA is TGTGCCAGCGAGCGGAGAACCCAGTACTTC. Translation gives CASERRTQYF. The full variable domain, rest sourced from reference TRBV2 and TRBJ2-5, is EPEVTQTPSHQVTQMGQEVILRCVPISNHLYFYWYRQILGQKVEFLVSFYNNEISEKSEIFDDQFSVERPDGSNFTLKIRSTKLEDSAMYFCASERRTQYFGPGTRLLVL.

The chain combines TRBV5-1 with TRBJ1-6; possibly TRBD1 for D (6 bases). Germline CDR1 SGHRS, CDR2 YFSETQ. The V end was cut by 4 bases, the J end by 14 bases, with 19 bases between. The CDR3 sequence is 14 residues long. CDR3 DNA: TGCGCCAGCAGCCGGACAGATCCTTTCCGGACCCTCCACTTT. It is translated as CASSRTDPFRTLHF.

This clonotype has more than one count but fewer than ten. V usage is TRBV7-9 and J usage is TRBJ2-7, with D unresolved. V dropped 0 bases and J dropped 0 bases, with 9 bases sitting between them. Per germline, CDR1 SEHNR and CDR2 FQNEAQ (reference sequence). The CDR3 totals 15 residues. The CDR3 nucleotides read TGTGCCAGCAGCTTAGCGAGCACGAGCTCCTACGAGCAGTACTTC. Residues: CASSLASTSSYEQYF.

This clonotype showed up just a few times. The rearrangement joins TRBV9 to TRBJ2-5; TRBD2 matches 7 bases. J gave up 5 bases and V 3 bases, and 10 bases lay outside the gene matches. CDR1 and CDR2 (germline): SGDLS, YYNGEE. The CDR3 extends over 15 amino acids. In nucleotides, the CDR3 is TGTGCCAGCAGCGCTGGGACTATCGGGGGGGAGACCCAGTACTTC. It is translated as CASSAGTIGGETQYF.

This clonotype showed up just a few times. The chain has TRBV6-1 and TRBJ1-2; TRBD1 matches 8 bases. This CDR3 spans 14 amino acids. V trimming: 4 bases; J trimming: 1 base; junction bases outside the gene matches: 2. CDR1 is MNHNS and CDR2 is SASEGT in the germline V gene. Written as DNA, the CDR3 is TGTGCCAGCAGTGGACAGGGGAGTAACTATGGCTACACCTTC. Its translation is CASSGQGSNYGYTF.

This clonotype was observed a handful of times. J is TRBJ2-7 and V is TRBV7-9, with 8 bases identical to TRBD1. CDR3 length equals 13 residues. The ends lost 8 bases at V and 7 bases at J; junction bases unmatched: 10. Germline V gene lookup returns CDR1 SEHNR and CDR2 FQNEAQ (reference sequence). The CDR3 region is CASAGGRVGEQYF. CDR3 nucleotide sequence: TGTGCCAGCGCAGGGGGCAGGGTAGGTGAGCAGTACTTC.

The rearrangement joins TRBV12-3 or TRBV12-4 to TRBJ2-5, with TRBD2 as a possible D gene (6 bases). The germline V and J ends were trimmed by 4 bases and 5 bases, with 17 bases remaining between them. This CDR3 is built from 15 residues. The CDR3 nucleotides are TGTGCCAGCAGTTCATCCTCGGGAGTAGCCGAGACCCAGTACTTC. It yields the protein CASSSSSGVAETQYF.

The chain uses TRBV20-1 and TRBJ2-1; D is unclear. Germline-derived CDR1 and CDR2 are DFQATT and SNEGSKA (reference sequence). V was trimmed by 3 bases and J by 7 bases, leaving 7 bases between them. This CDR3 spans 11 amino acids. The CDR3 bases are TGCAGTGCTAGCCCCTTAAATGAGCAGTTCTTC. It translates to CSASPLNEQFF.

This clonotype was recorded only once. The V gene is TRBV9, the J gene TRBJ2-7; the match to TRBD1 covers 7 bases. J was trimmed by 6 bases and V by 4 bases; bases with no gene match: 4. This CDR3 region has 12 residues. Germline V gene sequence: CDR1 SGDLS, CDR2 YYNGEE. In nucleotides, the CDR3 is TGTGCCAGCAGCCTAAACAGGGGCGAGCAGTACTTC. It is translated as CASSLNRGEQYF.

As concerns this clonotype: At one boundary the junction diverges from the germline segment, which might be a read error. J is TRBJ1-1 and V is TRBV10-1, with 9 bases identical to TRBD1. The CDR3 sequence is 15 residues long. CDR1 and CDR2 from the germline V gene are WNHNN and SYGVQD (reference sequence). CDR3: CAISESRDRDTVAFF. The CDR3 DNA follows: TGTGCCATCAGTGAGTCGAGGGACAGGGACACTGTAGCTTTCTTT.

The chain is built from TRBV7-8 and TRBJ1-1, with D unclear. This CDR3 contains 17 residues. Germline values: CDR1 SGHVS, CDR2 FQNEAQ. V was clipped by 2 bases and J by 0 bases, with 16 bases between them. This CDR3 reads CASSLSPPMDLNTEAFF. CDR3 bases: TGTGCCAGCAGCTTATCCCCCCCTATGGATTTGAACACTGAAGCTTTCTTT. Full variable domain (outside the CDR3, taken from reference TRBV7-8 and TRBJ1-1): GAGVSQSPRYKVAKRGQDVALRCDPISGHVSLFWYQQALGQGPEFLTYFQNEAQLDKSGLPSDRFFAERPEGSVSTLKIQRTQQEDSAVYLCASSLSPPMDLNTEAFFGQGTRLTVV.

This clonotype has ten or more counts. The rearrangement joins TRBV6-4 to TRBJ2-3, with a tentative D call TRBD1 (6 bases). CDR3 size: 13 residues. Germline V lookup: CDR1 MRHNA, CDR2 SNTAGT. Trimming cost V 8 bases and J 3 bases, with 12 bases left between them. For the CDR3, the DNA is TGTGCCAGCGGCAGGACAGAGACAGATACGCAGTATTTT. It specifies CASGRTETDTQYF.

This clonotype was observed many times. The J gene is TRBJ2-7, the V gene TRBV25-1; 7 bases are a match to TRBD1. V was pared by 7 bases and J by 4 bases, with 4 bases of the junction left unmatched. CDR3 length: 12 amino acids. CDR1 MGHDK and CDR2 SYGVNS come from the germline V gene. The CDR3 region is CASTTGKYEQYF. CDR3 bases: TGTGCCAGCACGACAGGGAAGTACGAGCAGTACTTC.

This chain links TRBV6-5 with TRBJ2-7; a possible D gene is TRBD1 (6 bases). The CDR3 extends over 14 amino acids. Germline CDR1 and CDR2: MNHEY and SVGAGI. Trimming cost V 3 bases and J 6 bases, with 15 bases left between them. CDR3 DNA: TGTGCCAGCAGTTATGAGCAGGGGTTTCGCGAGCAGTACTTC. Its translation is CASSYEQGFREQYF.

There are many counts of this clonotype. The J gene is TRBJ2-5, the V gene TRBV9; 7 nucleotides match TRBD1. V shed 3 bases and J 5 bases; nucleotides not matched to a gene: 13. The CDR3 has 16 residues. Germline lookup yields CDR1 SGDLS and CDR2 YYNGEE. The CDR3 loop is CASSAASHRGVETQYF. The CDR3 nucleotides read TGTGCCAGCAGCGCAGCTAGCCACAGGGGAGTGGAGACCCAGTACTTC.